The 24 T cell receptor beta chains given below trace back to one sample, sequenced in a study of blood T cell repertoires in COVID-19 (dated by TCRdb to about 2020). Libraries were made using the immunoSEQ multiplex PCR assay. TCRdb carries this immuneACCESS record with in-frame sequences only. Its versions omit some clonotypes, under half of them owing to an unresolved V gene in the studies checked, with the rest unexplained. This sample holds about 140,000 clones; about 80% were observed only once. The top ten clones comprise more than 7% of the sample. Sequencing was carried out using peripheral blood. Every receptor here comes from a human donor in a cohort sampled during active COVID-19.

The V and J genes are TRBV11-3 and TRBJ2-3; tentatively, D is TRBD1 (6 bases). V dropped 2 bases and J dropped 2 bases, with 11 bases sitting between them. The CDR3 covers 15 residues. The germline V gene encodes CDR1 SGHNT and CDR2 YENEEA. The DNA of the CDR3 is TGTGCCAGCAGCTTAACCGGACAGATCACAGATACGCAGTATTTT. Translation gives CASSLTGQITDTQYF.

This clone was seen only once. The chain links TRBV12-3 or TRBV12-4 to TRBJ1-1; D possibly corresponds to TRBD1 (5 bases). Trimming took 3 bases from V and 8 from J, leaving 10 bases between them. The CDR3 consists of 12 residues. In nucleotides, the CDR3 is TGTGCCAGCAGTTTCGCGACAGCCGAAGCTTTCTTT. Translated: CASSFATAEAFF.

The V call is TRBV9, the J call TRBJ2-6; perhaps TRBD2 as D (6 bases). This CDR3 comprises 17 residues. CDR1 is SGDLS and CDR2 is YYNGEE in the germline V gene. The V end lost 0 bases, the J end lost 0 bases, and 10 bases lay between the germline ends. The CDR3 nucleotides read TGTGCCAGCAGCGTAGGCCGGGGGAGCTCTGGGGCCAACGTCCTGACTTTC. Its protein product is CASSVGRGSSGANVLTF.

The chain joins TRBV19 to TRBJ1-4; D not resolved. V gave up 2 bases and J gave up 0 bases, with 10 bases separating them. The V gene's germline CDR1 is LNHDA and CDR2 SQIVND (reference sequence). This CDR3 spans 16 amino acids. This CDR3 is CASSIWATATNEKLFF. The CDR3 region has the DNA TGTGCCAGTAGTATATGGGCAACTGCAACTAATGAAAAACTGTTTTTT.

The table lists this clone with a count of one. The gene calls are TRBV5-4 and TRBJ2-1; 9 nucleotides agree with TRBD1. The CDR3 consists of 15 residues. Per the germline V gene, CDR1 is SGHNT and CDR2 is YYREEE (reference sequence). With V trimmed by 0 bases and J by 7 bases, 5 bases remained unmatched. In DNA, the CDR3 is TGTGCCAGCAGCTTGGGGACAGGGGAGTCAAATGAGCAGTTCTTC. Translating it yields CASSLGTGESNEQFF. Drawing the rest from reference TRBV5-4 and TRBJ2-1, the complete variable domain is ETGVTQSPTHLIKTRGQQVTLRCSSQSGHNTVSWYQQALGQGPQFIFQYYREEENGRGNFPPRFSGLQFPNYSSELNVNALELDDSALYLCASSLGTGESNEQFFGPGTRLTVL.

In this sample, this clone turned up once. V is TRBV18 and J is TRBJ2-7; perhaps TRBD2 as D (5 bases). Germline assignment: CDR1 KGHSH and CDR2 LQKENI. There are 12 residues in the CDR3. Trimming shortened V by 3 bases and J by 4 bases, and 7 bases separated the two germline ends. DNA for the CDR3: TGTGCCAGCTCACCCGCGGGTTACGAGCAGTACTTC. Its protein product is CASSPAGYEQYF.

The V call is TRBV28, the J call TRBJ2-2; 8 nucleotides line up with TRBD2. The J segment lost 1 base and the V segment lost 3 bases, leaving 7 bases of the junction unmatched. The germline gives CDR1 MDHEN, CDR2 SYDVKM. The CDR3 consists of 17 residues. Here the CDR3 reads CASSFGGSGVNTGELFF. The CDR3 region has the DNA TGTGCCAGCAGTTTCGGCGGTAGCGGGGTGAACACCGGGGAGCTGTTTTTT.

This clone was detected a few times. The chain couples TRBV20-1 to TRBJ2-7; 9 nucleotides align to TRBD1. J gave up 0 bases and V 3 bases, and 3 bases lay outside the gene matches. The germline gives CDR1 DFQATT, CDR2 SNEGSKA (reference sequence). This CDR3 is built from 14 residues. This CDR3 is CSASGQGSSYEQYF. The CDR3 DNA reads TGCAGTGCTAGTGGACAGGGGAGCTCCTACGAGCAGTACTTC.

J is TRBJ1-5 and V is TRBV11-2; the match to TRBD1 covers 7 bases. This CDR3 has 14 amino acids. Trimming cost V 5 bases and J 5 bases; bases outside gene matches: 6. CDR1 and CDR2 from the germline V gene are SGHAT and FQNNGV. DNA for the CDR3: TGTGCCAGCAGCCCTAAGGGGGCGGATCAGCCCCAGCATTTT. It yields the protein CASSPKGADQPQHF.

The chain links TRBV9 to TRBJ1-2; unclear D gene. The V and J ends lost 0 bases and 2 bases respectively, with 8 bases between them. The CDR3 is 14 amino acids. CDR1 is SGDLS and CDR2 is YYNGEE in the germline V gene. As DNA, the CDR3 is TGTGCCAGCAGCGTAGCTAGGGAGAACTATGGCTACACCTTC. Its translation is CASSVARENYGYTF.

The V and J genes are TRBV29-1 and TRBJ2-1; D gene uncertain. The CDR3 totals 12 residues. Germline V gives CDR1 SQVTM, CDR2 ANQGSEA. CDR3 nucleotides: TGCAGTGCAACAAAAATTGAGGATGAGCAGTTCTTC. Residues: CSATKIEDEQFF.

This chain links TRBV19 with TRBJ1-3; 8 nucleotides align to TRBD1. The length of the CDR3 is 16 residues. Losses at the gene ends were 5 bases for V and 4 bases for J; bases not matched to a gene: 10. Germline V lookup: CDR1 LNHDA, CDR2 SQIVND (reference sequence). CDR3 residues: CASSVTGGSRGNTIYF. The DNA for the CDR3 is TGTGCCAGTAGTGTCACAGGGGGTTCAAGAGGAAACACCATATATTTT.

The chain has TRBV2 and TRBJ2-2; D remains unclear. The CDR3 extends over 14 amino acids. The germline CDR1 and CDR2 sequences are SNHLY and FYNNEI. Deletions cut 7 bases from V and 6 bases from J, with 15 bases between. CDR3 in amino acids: CASTTIIRAGELFF. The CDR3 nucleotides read TGTGCCAGCACGACAATCATTAGAGCCGGGGAGCTGTTTTTT. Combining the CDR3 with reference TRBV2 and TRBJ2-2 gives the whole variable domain EPEVTQTPSHQVTQMGQEVILRCVPISNHLYFYWYRQILGQKVEFLVSFYNNEISEKSEIFDDQFSVERPDGSNFTLKIRSTKLEDSAMYFCASTTIIRAGELFFGEGSRLTVL.

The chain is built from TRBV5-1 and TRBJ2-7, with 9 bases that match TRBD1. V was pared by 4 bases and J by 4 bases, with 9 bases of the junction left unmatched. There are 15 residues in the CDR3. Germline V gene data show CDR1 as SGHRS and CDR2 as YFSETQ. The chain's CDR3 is CASSTPGTGLYEQYF. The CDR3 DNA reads TGCGCCAGCAGCACACCCGGGACAGGGTTGTACGAGCAGTACTTC.

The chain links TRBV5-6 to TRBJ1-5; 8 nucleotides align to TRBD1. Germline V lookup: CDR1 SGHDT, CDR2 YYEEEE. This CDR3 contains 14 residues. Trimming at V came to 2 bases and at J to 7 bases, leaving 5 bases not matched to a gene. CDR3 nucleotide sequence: TGTGCCAGCAGCTTTAACAGGGGGAGGCAGCCCCAGCATTTT. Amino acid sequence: CASSFNRGRQPQHF.

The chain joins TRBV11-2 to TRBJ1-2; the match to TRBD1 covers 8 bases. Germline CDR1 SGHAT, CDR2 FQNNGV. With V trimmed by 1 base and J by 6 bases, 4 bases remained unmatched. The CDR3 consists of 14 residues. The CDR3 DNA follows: TGTGCCAGCAGCTTAGTAGGACAGGGAGATGGCTACACCTTC. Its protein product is CASSLVGQGDGYTF.

The CDR3 DNA follows: TGTGCCAGCTCCCCTGGACAGGGAATTGAAAAACTGTTTTTT. Translation gives CASSPGQGIEKLFF. The chain employs TRBV18 and TRBJ1-4; 8 bases match TRBD1. The CDR3 covers 14 residues. Germline-derived CDR1 and CDR2 are KGHSH and LQKENI. V shed 6 bases, J shed 7 bases, and the junction held 7 bases outside the gene matches.

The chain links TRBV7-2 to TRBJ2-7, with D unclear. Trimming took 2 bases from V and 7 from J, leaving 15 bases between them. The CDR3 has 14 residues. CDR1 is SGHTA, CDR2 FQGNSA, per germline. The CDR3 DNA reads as TGTGCCAGCAGCTTACTCCGTTCGGTCTCGGAGCAGTACTTC. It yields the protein CASSLLRSVSEQYF.

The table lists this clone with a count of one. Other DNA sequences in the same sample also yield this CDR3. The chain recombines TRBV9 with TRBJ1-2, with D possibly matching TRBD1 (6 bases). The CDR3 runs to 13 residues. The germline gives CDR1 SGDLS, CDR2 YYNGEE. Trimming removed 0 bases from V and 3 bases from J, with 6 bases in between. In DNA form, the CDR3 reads TGTGCCAGCAGCGTAGACAGGGACTATGGCTACACCTTC. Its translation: CASSVDRDYGYTF.

CDR3 residues: CASSAQGALVSGANVLTF. In DNA, the CDR3 is TGTGCCAGTAGTGCACAGGGGGCCCTAGTATCTGGGGCCAACGTCCTGACTTTC. The chain combines TRBV19 with TRBJ2-6, with 9 nucleotides matching TRBD1. V trimming: 5 bases; J trimming: 1 base; junction bases outside the gene matches: 9. CDR3 size: 18 residues. In germline, CDR1 is LNHDA, CDR2 SQIVND (reference sequence).

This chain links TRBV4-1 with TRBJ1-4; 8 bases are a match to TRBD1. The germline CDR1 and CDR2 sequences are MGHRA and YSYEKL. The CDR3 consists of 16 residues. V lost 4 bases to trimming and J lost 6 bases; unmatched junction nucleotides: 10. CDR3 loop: CASSPRVGQVDEKLFF. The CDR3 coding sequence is TGCGCCAGCAGCCCACGGGTGGGACAGGTAGATGAAAAACTGTTTTTT.

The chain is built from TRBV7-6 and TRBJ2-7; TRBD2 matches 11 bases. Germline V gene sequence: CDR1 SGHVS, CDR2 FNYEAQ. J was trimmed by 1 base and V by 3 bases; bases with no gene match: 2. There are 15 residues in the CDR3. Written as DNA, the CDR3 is TGTGCCAGCAGCTTGACTAGCGGGGATTCCTACGAGCAGTACTTC. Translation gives CASSLTSGDSYEQYF.

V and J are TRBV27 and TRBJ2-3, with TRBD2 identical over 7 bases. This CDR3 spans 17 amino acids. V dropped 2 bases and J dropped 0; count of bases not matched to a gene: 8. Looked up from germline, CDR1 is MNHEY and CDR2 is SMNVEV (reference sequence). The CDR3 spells CASSLVGRGTSTDTQYF. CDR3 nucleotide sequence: TGTGCCAGCAGTTTAGTTGGGCGGGGGACGAGCACAGATACGCAGTATTTT.

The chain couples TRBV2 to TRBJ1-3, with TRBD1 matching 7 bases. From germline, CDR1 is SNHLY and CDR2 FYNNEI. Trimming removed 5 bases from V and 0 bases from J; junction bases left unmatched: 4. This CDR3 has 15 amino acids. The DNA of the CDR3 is TGTGCCAGCAGTTCCGGGACAGCCTCTGGAAACACCATATATTTT. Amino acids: CASSSGTASGNTIYF.